This TCR beta chain was captured by sequencing in a study of technical replicates of blood from a few donors. Clones were read by immunoSEQ multiplex PCR, and TCRdb kept only the in-frame ones, dropping some. The profile shows some 14,000 clones, approximately 81% of them singletons. Germline V gives CDR1 GTSNPN, CDR2 SVGIG (reference sequence). CDR3 length: 14 residues. V lost 2 bases, J lost 2 bases, and 12 bases lay in between. This receptor was identified in a human donor in good health. Material for sequencing was PBMCs. This rearrangement joins TRBV30 to TRBJ1-2; no clear D. The CDR3 reads CAWSTLGINYGYTF. CDR3 nucleotides: TGTGCCTGGAGTACATTGGGCATCAACTATGGCTACACCTTC.